These 14 T cell receptor beta chains originate from one sample sequenced in a study of glioma-infiltrating T cells (dated by TCRdb to between 2015 and 2016). TCRdb lists the instrument as Illumina MiSeq. The iRepertoire nested amplicon-rescue multiplex PCR (arm-PCR) platform was used to amplify TCR alpha and beta CDR3 regions from RNA. TCRdb passed the public sequencing reads through fastp at Q25 and MiXCR, retaining productive beta sequences. One record per CDR3 amino acid sequence lists the most common genes and DNA. The table for this sample lists about 89,000 distinct CDR3 sequences; around a quarter of them were counted only once. Together, the top ten hold 6.7% of the sample. The sequenced sample consisted of glioma tissue, nonneoplastic brain tissue, or PBMCs (not recorded which). The source is a human donor with low-grade glioma or glioblastoma, undergoing nonglioma brain surgery, or in good health (not recorded which).

This clonotype was picked up a small number of times. V gene TRBV11-2 combines with J gene TRBJ1-4; 8 bases are shared with TRBD1. The germline gives CDR1 SGHAT, CDR2 FQNNGV. This CDR3 spans 14 amino acids. The V gene end was trimmed by 5 bases and the J gene end by 4 bases; junction bases not matched to a gene: 3. The CDR3 DNA follows: TGTGCCAGCAGCAGGACAGGGTTTAATGAAAAACTGTTTTTT. Encoded protein: CASSRTGFNEKLFF.

The table lists this clonotype with many counts. CDR3 nucleotides: TGTGCCAGCGATTCCAGGCTCTCCTACGAGCAGTACTTC. Encoded protein: CASDSRLSYEQYF. V gene TRBV2 combines with J gene TRBJ2-7, with D uncertain. Per the germline V gene, CDR1 is SNHLY and CDR2 is FYNNEI. V was trimmed by 8 bases and J by 0 bases, leaving 11 bases between them. The CDR3 is 13 amino acids.

This clonotype was counted at least ten times. One end of the junction fails to match germline, which may point to a read error. The chain carries TRBV27 and TRBJ1-2, with no clear D. Germline V gene data show CDR1 as MNHEY and CDR2 as SMNVEV (reference sequence). The CDR3 has 16 residues. CDR3 sequence (DNA): TGTGCCAGCAGTTTCTCCGGACGGATGCTGAACTATGGCTGCACCTTC. Translating gives CASSFSGRMLNYGCTF.

This clonotype was recorded at least ten times. The chain couples TRBV7-2 to TRBJ2-3; D is perhaps TRBD1 or TRBD2 (6 bases each). Trimming took 8 bases from V and 1 from J, leaving 13 bases between them. Germline values: CDR1 SGHTA, CDR2 FQGNSA. CDR3 length equals 14 residues. For the CDR3, the DNA is TGTGCCAGCCGTATGGGGGGCGGCACAGATACGCAGTATTTT. It encodes CASRMGGGTDTQYF.

The rearrangement uses TRBV2 and TRBJ2-1; possibly TRBD1 for D (5 bases). Germline V gives CDR1 SNHLY, CDR2 FYNNEI. V lost 8 bases and J lost 4, with 18 bases in between. This CDR3 contains 15 residues. The CDR3 sequence is CASDGQGGLYNEQFF. For the CDR3, the DNA is TGTGCCAGCGATGGGCAGGGTGGGCTATACAATGAGCAGTTCTTC.

This clonotype was found many times. The chain combines TRBV7-2 with TRBJ1-1; D ambiguous. Trimming pared 6 bases from V and 2 bases from J, leaving 10 bases between. Germline CDR1 reads SGHTA; CDR2 reads FQGNSA. The CDR3 is 13 amino acids. The DNA for the CDR3 is TGTGCCAGCAGACGACGGGGTAACACTGAAGCTTTCTTT. Its protein product is CASRRRGNTEAFF.

This clonotype occurred a few times. V is TRBV5-6 and J is TRBJ1-2; D uncertain. The CDR3 sequence is 11 residues long. The germline V gene encodes CDR1 SGHDT and CDR2 YYEEEE. The V end was cut by 5 bases, the J end by 7 bases, with 9 bases between. The CDR3 is CASSLTGGYTF. The CDR3, as DNA: TGTGCCAGCAGTCTGACTGGTGGCTACACCTTC. The full variable domain, with the rest looked up from reference TRBV5-6 and TRBJ1-2, is DAGVTQSPTHLIKTRGQQVTLRCSPKSGHDTVSWYQQALGQGPQFIFQYYEEEERQRGNFPDRFSGHQFPNYSSELNVNALLLGDSALYLCASSLTGGYTFGSGTRLTVV.

By proportion, this clonotype is medium-sized (0.01 to 0.1%). This rearrangement joins TRBV2 to TRBJ2-1; 12 bases match TRBD2. The CDR3 consists of 16 residues. The germline CDR1 and CDR2 sequences are SNHLY and FYNNEI. Unmatched junction bases numbered 7, after V lost 5 bases and J lost 5 bases. CDR3 region: CASSPYTSGGNNEQFF. The DNA for the CDR3 is TGTGCCAGCAGTCCGTACACTAGCGGGGGGAACAATGAGCAGTTCTTC.

This clonotype has just a few counts. The chain combines TRBV2 with TRBJ2-7, with D unresolved. Looked up from germline, CDR1 is SNHLY and CDR2 is FYNNEI. The CDR3 totals 13 residues. With 7 bases removed from V and 5 bases from J, the gap between germline ends came to 15 bases. The CDR3 region has the DNA TGTGCCAGCAAGCATACCCCTCTCGACGAGCAGTACTTC. Its translation is CASKHTPLDEQYF. Looking up the rest from reference TRBV2 and TRBJ2-7 gives the full variable domain: EPEVTQTPSHQVTQMGQEVILRCVPISNHLYFYWYRQILGQKVEFLVSFYNNEISEKSEIFDDQFSVERPDGSNFTLKIRSTKLEDSAMYFCASKHTPLDEQYFGPGTRLTVT.

This clonotype has at least ten counts. The CDR3 DNA is TGTGCCAGCAGCCCGAGGACAGGGCGGGACGAGCAGTACTTC. Translated, it gives CASSPRTGRDEQYF. The V gene is TRBV3-1, the J gene TRBJ2-7, with TRBD1 matching over 8 bases. CDR3 length: 14 amino acids. The V and J ends lost 4 bases and 5 bases, in that order; junction bases with no gene match: 7. Per the germline V gene, CDR1 is LGHDT and CDR2 is YNNKEL (reference sequence).

This clonotype was detected ten times or more. This chain uses TRBV20-1 with TRBJ2-7, with D perhaps TRBD1 (6 bases). V shed 2 bases and J shed 3 bases, with 8 bases lying between them. The CDR3 length is 12 residues. Germline V gene lookup returns CDR1 DFQATT and CDR2 SNEGSKA (reference sequence). The CDR3 region has the DNA TGCAGTGCTAGAAAGGACAGCTACGAGCAGTACTTC. Its protein product is CSARKDSYEQYF.

This clonotype has a single count. The rearrangement uses TRBV27 and TRBJ1-2; D not resolved. The V end was cut by 6 bases, the J end by 10 bases, with 21 bases between. Germline CDR1 is MNHEY and CDR2 is SMNVEV (reference sequence). The CDR3 has 14 residues. The CDR3 DNA follows: TGTGCCAGCAGAGTAGGCCGGTGGAACTATAACTACACCTTC. As protein: CASRVGRWNYNYTF.

This clonotype was seen a few times. The rearrangement links TRBV29-1 to TRBJ1-1; D gene unclear. CDR1 SQVTM and CDR2 ANQGSEA come from the germline V gene. V was cut by 8 bases and J by 0 bases, with 13 bases left in between. This CDR3 comprises 13 residues. CDR3 loop: CSTQTAMNTEAFF. The CDR3 nucleotides read TGCAGCACTCAGACGGCGATGAACACTGAAGCTTTCTTT.

This clonotype was seen many times. The DNA for the CDR3 is TGCAGTGCTTGGACAGAGAACTCCTACGAGCAGTACTTC. As protein: CSAWTENSYEQYF. This chain joins TRBV20-1 and TRBJ2-7; weak D call: TRBD1 (6 bases). The CDR3 runs 13 residues. Trimming removed 5 bases at V and 0 bases at J, with 11 bases between. Germline CDR1 and CDR2: DFQATT and SNEGSKA (reference sequence).